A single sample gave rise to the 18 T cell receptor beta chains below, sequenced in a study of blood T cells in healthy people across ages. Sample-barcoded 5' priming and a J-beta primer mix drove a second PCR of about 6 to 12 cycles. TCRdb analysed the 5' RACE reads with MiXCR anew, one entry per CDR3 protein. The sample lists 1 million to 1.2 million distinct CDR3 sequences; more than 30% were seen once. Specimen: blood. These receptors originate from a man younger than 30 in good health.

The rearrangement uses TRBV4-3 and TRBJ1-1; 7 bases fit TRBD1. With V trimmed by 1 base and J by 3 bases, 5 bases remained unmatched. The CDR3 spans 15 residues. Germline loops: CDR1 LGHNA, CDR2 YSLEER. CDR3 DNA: TGCGCCAGCAGCCAAGCACAGGGGTGGGACACTGAAGCTTTCTTT. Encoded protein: CASSQAQGWDTEAFF.

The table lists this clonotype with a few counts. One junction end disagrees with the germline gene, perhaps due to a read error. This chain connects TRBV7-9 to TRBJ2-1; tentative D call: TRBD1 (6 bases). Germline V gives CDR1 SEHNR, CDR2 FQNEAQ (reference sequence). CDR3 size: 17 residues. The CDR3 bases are TGTGCCAGCAGCTCCATCGAACGGGACATTGCCTATAATGAGCAGTTCTTC. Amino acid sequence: CASSSIERDIAYNEQFF. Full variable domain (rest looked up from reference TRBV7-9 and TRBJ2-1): DTGVSQNPRHKITKRGQNVTFRCDPISEHNRLYWYRQTLGQGPEFLTYFQNEAQLEKSRLLSDRFSAERPKGSFSTLEIQRTEQGDSAMYLCASSSIERDIAYNEQFFGPGTRLTVL.

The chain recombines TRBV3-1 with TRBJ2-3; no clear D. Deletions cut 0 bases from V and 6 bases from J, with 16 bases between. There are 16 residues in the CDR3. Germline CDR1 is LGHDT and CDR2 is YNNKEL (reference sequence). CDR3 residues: CASSQELGEWRDTQYF. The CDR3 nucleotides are TGTGCCAGCAGCCAAGAACTTGGAGAGTGGCGGGATACGCAGTATTTT.

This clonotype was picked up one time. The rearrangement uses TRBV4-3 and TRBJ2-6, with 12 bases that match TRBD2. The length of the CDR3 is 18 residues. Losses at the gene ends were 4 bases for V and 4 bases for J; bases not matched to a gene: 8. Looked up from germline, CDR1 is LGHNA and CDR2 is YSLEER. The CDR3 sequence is CASSLRLAGVSGANVLTF. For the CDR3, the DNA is TGCGCCAGCAGCCTAAGACTAGCGGGAGTATCAGGGGCCAACGTCCTGACTTTC.

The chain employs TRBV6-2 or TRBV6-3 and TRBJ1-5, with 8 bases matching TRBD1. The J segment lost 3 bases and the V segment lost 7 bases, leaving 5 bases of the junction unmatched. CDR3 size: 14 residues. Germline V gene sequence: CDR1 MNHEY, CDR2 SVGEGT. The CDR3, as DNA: TGTGCCAGCACGACAGGGGATCCCAATCAGCCCCAGCATTTT. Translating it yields CASTTGDPNQPQHF.

The CDR3 DNA reads TGCAGTGCTAGAGGGCAGGGGCGGGGCCTCTACAATGAGCAGTTCTTC. Residues: CSARGQGRGLYNEQFF. This sequence joins TRBV20-1 and TRBJ2-1, with D possibly being TRBD1 or TRBD2 (6 bases each). The CDR3 is 16 amino acids. The germline V gene has CDR1 DFQATT and CDR2 SNEGSKA (reference sequence). V was shortened by 1 base and J by 3 bases, with 16 bases between the two germline ends.

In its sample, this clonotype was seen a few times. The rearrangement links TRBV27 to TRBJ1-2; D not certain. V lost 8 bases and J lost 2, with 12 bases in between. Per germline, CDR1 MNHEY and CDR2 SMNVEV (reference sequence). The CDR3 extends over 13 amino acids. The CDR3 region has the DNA TGTGCCAGCCGAAACAGAGGGAACTATGGCTACACCTTC. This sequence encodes CASRNRGNYGYTF.

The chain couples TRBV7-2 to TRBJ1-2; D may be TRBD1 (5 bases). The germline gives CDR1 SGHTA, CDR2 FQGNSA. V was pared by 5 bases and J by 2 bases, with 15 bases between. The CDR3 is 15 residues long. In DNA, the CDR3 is TGTGCCAGCAGCCGTTCGACAGTGGGGAACTATGGCTACACCTTC. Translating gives CASSRSTVGNYGYTF.

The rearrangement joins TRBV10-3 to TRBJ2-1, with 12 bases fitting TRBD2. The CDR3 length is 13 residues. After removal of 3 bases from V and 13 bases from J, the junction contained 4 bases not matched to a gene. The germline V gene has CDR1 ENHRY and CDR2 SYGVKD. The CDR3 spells CAISDGLAGPQFF. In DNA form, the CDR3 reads TGTGCCATCAGTGACGGACTAGCGGGGCCACAGTTCTTC.

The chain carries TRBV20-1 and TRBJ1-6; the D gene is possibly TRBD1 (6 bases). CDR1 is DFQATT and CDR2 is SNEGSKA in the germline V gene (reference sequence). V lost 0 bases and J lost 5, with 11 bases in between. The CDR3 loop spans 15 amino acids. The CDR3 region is CSAREVQGNNSPLHF. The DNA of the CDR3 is TGCAGTGCTAGAGAGGTTCAGGGGAATAATTCACCCCTCCACTTT.

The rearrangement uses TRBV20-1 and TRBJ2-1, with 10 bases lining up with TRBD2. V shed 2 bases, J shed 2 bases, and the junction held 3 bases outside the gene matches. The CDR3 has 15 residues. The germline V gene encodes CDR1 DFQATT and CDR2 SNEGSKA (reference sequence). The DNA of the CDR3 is TGCAGTGCTAGAAAACTAGCGGGGACCTACAATGAGCAGTTCTTC. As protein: CSARKLAGTYNEQFF.

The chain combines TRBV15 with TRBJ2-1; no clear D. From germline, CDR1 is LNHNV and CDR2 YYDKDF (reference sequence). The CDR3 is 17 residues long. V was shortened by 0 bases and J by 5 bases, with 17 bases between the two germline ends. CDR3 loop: CATSRDISRLKNNEQFF. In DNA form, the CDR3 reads TGTGCCACCAGCAGAGATATTTCAAGACTGAAAAACAATGAGCAGTTCTTC. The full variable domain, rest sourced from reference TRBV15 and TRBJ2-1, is DAMVIQNPRYQVTQFGKPVTLSCSQTLNHNVMYWYQQKSSQAPKLLFHYYDKDFNNEADTPDNFQSRRPNTSFCFLDIRSPGLGDTAMYLCATSRDISRLKNNEQFFGPGTRLTVL.

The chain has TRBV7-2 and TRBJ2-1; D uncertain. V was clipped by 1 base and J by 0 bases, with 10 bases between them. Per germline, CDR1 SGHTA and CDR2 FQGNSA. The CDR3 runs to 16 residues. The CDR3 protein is CASSLDWASSYNEQFF. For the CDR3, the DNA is TGTGCCAGCAGCTTAGACTGGGCAAGCTCCTACAATGAGCAGTTCTTC.

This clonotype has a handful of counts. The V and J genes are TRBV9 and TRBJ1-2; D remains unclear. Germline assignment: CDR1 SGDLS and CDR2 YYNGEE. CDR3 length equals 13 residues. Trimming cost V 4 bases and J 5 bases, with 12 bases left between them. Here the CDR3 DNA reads TGTGCCAGCAGCCTACCCGGGCTTTATGGCTACACCTTC. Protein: CASSLPGLYGYTF.

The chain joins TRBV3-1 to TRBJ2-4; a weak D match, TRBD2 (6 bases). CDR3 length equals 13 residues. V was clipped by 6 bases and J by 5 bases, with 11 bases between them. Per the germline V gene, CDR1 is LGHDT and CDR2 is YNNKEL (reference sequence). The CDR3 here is CASRLAHENIQYF. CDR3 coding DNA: TGTGCCAGCAGACTAGCCCATGAAAACATTCAGTACTTC.

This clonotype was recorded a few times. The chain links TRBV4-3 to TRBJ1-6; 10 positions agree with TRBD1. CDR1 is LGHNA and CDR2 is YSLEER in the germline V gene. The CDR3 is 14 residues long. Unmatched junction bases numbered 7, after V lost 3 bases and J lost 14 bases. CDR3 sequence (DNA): TGCGCCAGCAGCCAGAAGACAGGGGGCTCAACCCTCCACTTT. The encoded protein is CASSQKTGGSTLHF.

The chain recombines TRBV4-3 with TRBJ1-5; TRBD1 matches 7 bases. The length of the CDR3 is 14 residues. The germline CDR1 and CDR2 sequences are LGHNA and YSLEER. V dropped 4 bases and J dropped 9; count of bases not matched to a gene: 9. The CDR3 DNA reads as TGCGCCAGCAGCCCGACGACAGGGCGTCCGCCCCAGCATTTT. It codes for CASSPTTGRPPQHF.

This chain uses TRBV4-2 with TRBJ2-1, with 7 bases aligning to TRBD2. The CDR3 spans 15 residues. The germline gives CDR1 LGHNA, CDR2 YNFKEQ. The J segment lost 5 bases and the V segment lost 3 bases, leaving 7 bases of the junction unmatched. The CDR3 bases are TGTGCCAGCAGCCAGCTTTCAGGGACTAACAATGAGCAGTTCTTC. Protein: CASSQLSGTNNEQFF.